The source of this TCR beta chain is a study of T cell repertoires in cytomegalovirus infection. Study at large: The authors used CMV epitopes that were HLA-C-restricted (recently identified) and HLA-B-restricted (well studied). Study conclusions and caveats: Public TCR beta family frequency separated CMV-and-HLA carriers, including in an independent cohort. Within the response measured ex vivo, HLA-C-restricted CMV-specific TCR beta clonotypes were dominant.

This CDR3 spans 15 amino acids. Germline CDR1 reads SGHVS; CDR2 reads FQNEAQ. The V and J ends lost 6 bases and 4 bases, in that order; junction bases with no gene match: 6. Ten or more counts support this clonotype. Its specificity is not known. TCRdb processed the reads anew with MiXCR; each CDR3 protein has one entry. The sample has about 63,000 distinct CDR3 sequences, around 20% seen once. This clonotype originated in a human donor in good health (CMV status not recorded). Some clones in this sample may be carry-over from other donors' samples. The starting material was CD8+ T cells from cultured PBMCs, obtained from culture after CMV antigen stimulation. The chain combines TRBV7-8 with TRBJ2-2; TRBD1 agrees at 9 bases. Here the CDR3 reads CASRAGTGTTGELFF. The CDR3 DNA is TGTGCCAGCAGGGCCGGGACAGGGACCACCGGGGAGCTGTTTTTT. Using reference TRBV7-8 and TRBJ2-2 for the parts outside the CDR3, the full variable domain is GAGVSQSPRYKVAKRGQDVALRCDPISGHVSLFWYQQALGQGPEFLTYFQNEAQLDKSGLPSDRFFAERPEGSVSTLKIQRTQQEDSAVYLCASRAGTGTTGELFFGEGSRLTVL.